These 28 T cell receptor beta chains share one sample of origin, sequenced in a study of vaccination and CD4 T cells after COVID-19. Treatment specified: approximately 11-day PBMC culture with coronavirus spike peptide pools or control peptides (ViraFEST assay). Sequenced with the Oncomine TCR Beta short-read assay was DNA taken from cultured CD4+ T cells. TCRdb re-called the PCR reads through MiXCR, storing one row per CDR3 protein. The sample lists around 20,000 distinct CDR3 sequences; roughly two fifths were seen once. No antigen has been identified for these receptors. The material sequenced was CD4+ T cells from blood, cultured in vitro, taken after SARS-CoV-2 vaccination. Every receptor here comes from a human donor who had recovered from COVID-19.

This clonotype was found a few times. The gene calls are TRBV15 and TRBJ1-3; 7 nucleotides line up with TRBD1. The CDR3 runs to 14 residues. Looked up from germline, CDR1 is LNHNV and CDR2 is YYDKDF (reference sequence). Trimming took 4 bases from V and 1 from J; bases not matched to a gene: 1. CDR3 region: CATSTGGSGNTIYF. In DNA, the CDR3 is TGTGCCACCAGCACAGGGGGATCTGGAAACACCATATATTTT.

The chain employs TRBV6-2 or TRBV6-3 and TRBJ1-2, with D unclear. The CDR3 spans 14 residues. V lost 0 bases, J lost 2 bases, and 7 bases lay in between. Germline loops: CDR1 MNHEY, CDR2 SVGEGT. CDR3 region: CASSYSGRNYGYTF. The CDR3 bases are TGTGCCAGCAGTTACTCAGGCCGGAACTATGGCTACACCTTC.

This chain connects TRBV2 to TRBJ1-1; D may be TRBD1 (5 bases). This CDR3 comprises 12 residues. The germline V and J ends were trimmed by 6 bases and 11 bases, with 16 bases remaining between them. Germline assignment: CDR1 SNHLY and CDR2 FYNNEI. The CDR3 sequence: CASRQGTFWAFF. The CDR3 DNA sequence: TGTGCCAGCAGACAAGGGACTTTTTGGGCTTTCTTT.

The chain has TRBV5-1 and TRBJ1-1, with D unclear. V lost 2 bases and J 10 bases, leaving 18 bases between the germline ends. CDR1 and CDR2 (germline): SGHRS, YFSETQ. This CDR3 is built from 14 residues. The CDR3 nucleotides read TGCGCCAGCAGCTTAAGGCAAGCTGGATCATTAGCTTTCTTT. Its translation: CASSLRQAGSLAFF.

This clonotype was recorded only once. Its ends do not fully match the called genes, so a read error is possible. The chain is built from TRBV27 and TRBJ1-1; possibly TRBD1 for D (6 bases). Germline loops: CDR1 MNHEY, CDR2 SMNVEV (reference sequence). This CDR3 comprises 15 residues. CDR3 bases: TGTGTCAGCAGTTTCCTAAGCACCCGGGACACAGAAGCTTTCTTT. Translated: CVSSFLSTRDTEAFF.

This CDR3 reads CSVTDGYEQYF. The CDR3 DNA sequence: TGCAGTGTTACGGACGGGTACGAGCAGTACTTC. The rearrangement links TRBV20-1 to TRBJ2-7; D unresolved. Trimming cost V 7 bases and J 4 bases, with 11 bases left between them. The CDR3 spans 11 residues. The V gene's germline CDR1 is DFQATT and CDR2 SNEGSKA (reference sequence).

The chain carries TRBV19 and TRBJ1-2; 7 bases match TRBD1. CDR1 and CDR2 from the germline V gene are LNHDA and SQIVND (reference sequence). J was trimmed by 0 bases and V by 4 bases; bases with no gene match: 8. The CDR3 has 16 amino acids. The CDR3 region is CASSTTGTDTNYGYTF. Written as DNA, the CDR3 is TGTGCCAGTAGTACAACCGGGACAGATACTAACTATGGCTACACCTTC.

This clonotype qualifies as medium-sized. The rearrangement joins TRBV20-1 to TRBJ1-2, with D possibly TRBD1 on 5 matching bases. In germline, CDR1 is DFQATT, CDR2 SNEGSKA (reference sequence). Trimming took 7 bases from V and 12 from J, leaving 18 bases between them. The CDR3 totals 11 residues. CDR3 amino acids: CSVPRAREDTF. The CDR3 region has the DNA TGCAGTGTTCCAAGGGCCAGGGAAGACACCTTC.

The chain has TRBV7-3 and TRBJ2-1; D assignment may be TRBD1 or TRBD2 (5 bases each). V lost 3 bases and J 7 bases, leaving 19 bases between the germline ends. CDR1 SGHTA and CDR2 FQGTGA come from the germline V gene. This CDR3 is built from 16 residues. The CDR3 DNA is TGTGCCAGCAGCTTCAACACGTGGGGCGGCGGGAATGAGCAGTTCTTC. It specifies CASSFNTWGGGNEQFF.

The rearrangement uses TRBV2 and TRBJ2-3; 10 nucleotides match TRBD2. After removal of 8 bases from V and 0 bases from J, the junction contained 11 bases not matched to a gene. There are 17 residues in the CDR3. CDR1 and CDR2 from the germline V gene are SNHLY and FYNNEI. This CDR3 is CASAKLLAGVSTDTQYF. The CDR3 region has the DNA TGTGCCAGCGCCAAATTGCTAGCGGGAGTTAGCACAGATACGCAGTATTTT.

The chain is built from TRBV6-1 and TRBJ2-1; 7 bases map to TRBD2. V shed 8 bases and J 1 base; nucleotides not matched to a gene: 8. CDR1 and CDR2 from the germline V gene are MNHNS and SASEGT. The CDR3 has 15 residues. The CDR3: CASLLLAVSYNEQFF. The CDR3 DNA reads TGTGCCAGCCTCTTGCTAGCGGTTTCCTACAATGAGCAGTTCTTC.

The chain couples TRBV5-4 to TRBJ2-5; weak D call: TRBD2 (6 bases). V gave up 0 bases and J gave up 2 bases, with 8 bases separating them. Germline V CDR1 and CDR2: SGHNT, YYREEE (reference sequence). CDR3 length equals 14 residues. CDR3 residues: CASSLVEGQETQYF. The DNA for the CDR3 is TGTGCCAGCAGCTTGGTGGAGGGGCAAGAGACCCAGTACTTC.

The chain has TRBV6-2 or TRBV6-3 and TRBJ1-6; D remains ambiguous. The length of the CDR3 is 13 residues. The germline V gene encodes CDR1 MNHEY and CDR2 SVGEGT. With 5 bases removed from V and 7 bases from J, the gap between germline ends came to 9 bases. The CDR3 is CASSTTGNSPLHF. CDR3 coding DNA: TGTGCCAGCAGTACTACGGGGAATTCACCCCTCCACTTT.

The chain uses TRBV10-3 and TRBJ1-2, with unresolved D. The CDR3 is 12 residues long. V was trimmed by 8 bases and J by 6 bases, leaving 13 bases between them. CDR1 is ENHRY, CDR2 SYGVKD, per germline. CDR3 amino acids: CAIREVRHGYTF. The CDR3, as DNA: TGTGCCATCCGGGAGGTTAGGCATGGCTACACCTTC.

This clonotype appeared a few times. V is TRBV6-1 and J is TRBJ2-7; TRBD2 is a possible D gene (6 bases). Germline lookup yields CDR1 MNHNS and CDR2 SASEGT. CDR3 size: 15 residues. Trimming removed 6 bases at V and 3 bases at J, with 18 bases between. CDR3 DNA sequence: TGTGCCAGCAGATTAGGGACTTCCTCCCTCTACGAGCAGTACTTC. Encoded protein: CASRLGTSSLYEQYF.

V and J are TRBV23-1 and TRBJ2-6, with TRBD1 matching 10 bases. TRBV23-1 is designated an ORF whose function remains uncertain. This CDR3 comprises 19 residues. V was pared by 0 bases and J by 2 bases, with 7 bases of the junction left unmatched. The CDR3 bases are TGCGCCAGCAGTCAATCGGGGGGACAGGGGTTGACTGGGGCCAACGTCCTGACTTTC. Residues: CASSQSGGQGLTGANVLTF.

This clonotype has a handful of counts. The chain combines TRBV29-1 with TRBJ2-3; either TRBD1 or TRBD2 may supply D (6 bases each). V was cut by 7 bases and J by 0 bases, with 14 bases left in between. Germline-derived CDR1 and CDR2 are SQVTM and ANQGSEA. The CDR3 contains 14 residues. CDR3 protein: CSASQGLSTDTQYF. CDR3 sequence (DNA): TGCAGCGCCTCACAGGGACTCAGCACAGATACGCAGTATTTT.

J is TRBJ2-7 and V is TRBV29-1; 10 bases agree with TRBD2. This CDR3 contains 14 residues. The germline V gene encodes CDR1 SQVTM and CDR2 ANQGSEA. The V segment lost 5 bases and the J segment 4 bases; nucleotides outside the gene matches: 8. The CDR3: CSVRASGSKYEQYF. The CDR3 nucleotides are TGCAGCGTTAGGGCTAGCGGGAGTAAGTACGAGCAGTACTTC.

V gene TRBV20-1 combines with J gene TRBJ1-3; 7 bases map to TRBD1. V lost 6 bases, J lost 2 bases, and 7 bases stayed unmatched. Germline lookup yields CDR1 DFQATT and CDR2 SNEGSKA (reference sequence). This CDR3 comprises 14 residues. In nucleotides, the CDR3 is TGCAGTGCCCCCTCCCAGGGGGCTGGAAACACCATATATTTT. Amino acid sequence: CSAPSQGAGNTIYF.

The rearrangement uses TRBV7-3 and TRBJ2-1, with D possibly TRBD2 on 6 matching bases. Germline CDR1 is SGHTA and CDR2 is FQGTGA. The CDR3 totals 15 residues. V was cut by 4 bases and J by 7 bases, with 17 bases left in between. CDR3 in amino acids: CASSSGTDPWNEQFF. Here the CDR3 DNA reads TGTGCCAGCAGCTCCGGGACTGATCCATGGAATGAGCAGTTCTTC.

The genes are TRBV28 and TRBJ2-1; D may correspond to TRBD1 or TRBD2 (5 bases each). CDR3 length: 14 amino acids. Trimming pared 6 bases from V and 6 bases from J, leaving 15 bases between. Germline CDR1 MDHEN, CDR2 SYDVKM. The CDR3 bases are TGTGCCAGCAGAACGGGGCAGATAATCAATGAGCAGTTCTTC. Translation: CASRTGQIINEQFF.

This clonotype was detected a few times. The V and J genes are TRBV11-2 and TRBJ1-2, with 9 bases that match TRBD1. CDR1 SGHAT and CDR2 FQNNGV come from the germline V gene. The length of the CDR3 is 15 residues. The V gene end was trimmed by 6 bases and the J gene end by 7 bases; junction bases not matched to a gene: 12. CDR3 amino acids: CASRSPGTGLSGYTF. The DNA for the CDR3 is TGTGCCAGCAGGTCACCCGGGACAGGGTTGAGTGGCTACACCTTC.

This clonotype was counted only a few times. V usage is TRBV25-1 and J usage is TRBJ1-2; D unclear. This CDR3 has 14 amino acids. Germline-derived CDR1 and CDR2 are MGHDK and SYGVNS. V lost 3 bases to trimming and J lost 8 bases, with 16 bases between them. The DNA of the CDR3 is TGTGCCAGCAGTGACCCCTTTAATCGGGGAGGCTACACCTTC. Its translation is CASSDPFNRGGYTF.

V gene TRBV30 combines with J gene TRBJ1-5, with TRBD1 matching over 7 bases. V lost 5 bases to trimming and J lost 4 bases; unmatched junction nucleotides: 8. Looked up from germline, CDR1 is GTSNPN and CDR2 is SVGIG (reference sequence). CDR3 length equals 14 residues. The CDR3 loop is CAWARTGGNQPQHF. CDR3 sequence (DNA): TGTGCCTGGGCCCGGACAGGTGGGAATCAGCCCCAGCATTTT.

This clonotype was detected only a few times. The V gene is TRBV27, the J gene TRBJ1-1, with TRBD1 matching 12 bases. Trimming at V came to 5 bases and at J to 8 bases, leaving 3 bases not matched to a gene. This CDR3 has 13 residues. The V gene's germline CDR1 is MNHEY and CDR2 SMNVEV (reference sequence). This CDR3 reads CASSPGTGGEAFF. In DNA, the CDR3 is TGTGCCAGCAGTCCGGGGACAGGGGGCGAAGCTTTCTTT.

The chain links TRBV11-2 to TRBJ1-2, with a weak D call TRBD1 (5 bases). This CDR3 is built from 15 residues. CDR1 is SGHAT and CDR2 is FQNNGV in the germline V gene. V lost 5 bases to trimming and J lost 10 bases, with 23 bases between them. As DNA, the CDR3 is TGTGCCAGCAGCCAGCGCCGGGGCGGAGGTTCGGTCTACACCTTC. Translating gives CASSQRRGGGSVYTF.

This chain joins TRBV20-1 and TRBJ2-1; D may correspond to TRBD1 or TRBD2 (5 bases each). The CDR3 sequence is 14 residues long. The V gene's germline CDR1 is DFQATT and CDR2 SNEGSKA (reference sequence). Trimming pared 3 bases from V and 6 bases from J, leaving 15 bases between. This chain's CDR3 is CSARLGEIGNEQFF. Written as DNA, the CDR3 is TGCAGTGCTAGGTTGGGGGAGATCGGCAATGAGCAGTTCTTC.

V gene TRBV11-3 combines with J gene TRBJ2-1; D could derive from TRBD1 or TRBD2 (5 bases each). CDR3 length: 12 amino acids. Trimming removed 8 bases from V and 8 bases from J, with 13 bases in between. From germline, CDR1 is SGHNT and CDR2 YENEEA. The CDR3 sequence: CASGSWGYEQFF. The CDR3 nucleotides are TGTGCCAGCGGCTCGTGGGGGTATGAGCAGTTCTTC.